The rows below give T cell receptor beta chains drawn from one sample of a study of shared clonotypes between healthy human individuals. TCRdb's table, derived via immunoSEQ multiplex PCR, lists solely in-frame clones and lacks some. This sample yields 2 million to 2.5 million clones, of which roughly 93% are seen a single time; around 0.37% belongs to the top ten. The sample consisted of naive CD4+ T cells from PBMCs. The receptor source for this set is a man aged 18 to 30 in good health. Some clones in this sample may be carry-over from other donors' samples. CDR3s include the opening cysteine and the closing phenylalanine or tryptophan. Each record gives: CDR3 DNA, CDR3 protein, D gene, clone size, V gene, J gene. A D gene is named only where the DNA matches it firmly. Not all rows give a size; the values are once, few, many and, for expanded clones, a class.

TGTGCCAGCAGCGTCGGACCGGCACGGACCCAGTACTTC	CASSVGPARTQYF	.	.	TRBV7-2	TRBJ2-5
TGTGCCAGCTCAGCCGGGACAACTACCTACGAGCAGTACTTC	CASSAGTTTYEQYF	.	.	TRBV18	TRBJ2-7
TGCGCCAGCAGCGCTGGGAGAAGGACTGCCAGCTCCTACGAGCAGTACTTC	CASSAGRRTASSYEQYF	.	.	TRBV4-1	TRBJ2-7
TGCAGCGTTGGGGGGGCCTTACTAGCGGGAGTAGCCGAGCAGTACTTC	CSVGGALLAGVAEQYF	TRBD2	.	TRBV29-1	TRBJ2-7
TGTGCCAGCAGCTTAGGATTTCCAACAGATACGCAGTATTTT	CASSLGFPTDTQYF	.	.	TRBV7-6	TRBJ2-3
TGTGCCAGCAGAAACATCGGATATGGCTACACCTTC	CASRNIGYGYTF	.	.	TRBV6-1	TRBJ1-2
TGTGCCAGCAGTCTAGGATACTACGAGCAGTACTTC	CASSLGYYEQYF	.	.	TRBV5-4	TRBJ2-7
TGTGCCAGCAGCTTCCCGCCAGGTGGGGGAGGTAGAACAGATACGCAGTATTTT	CASSFPPGGGGRTDTQYF	.	.	TRBV5-4	TRBJ2-3
TGTGCCAGCAGCTTAGGGTCATCGTCGGGTGGAAGATATGGCTACACCTTC	CASSLGSSSGGRYGYTF	.	.	TRBV7-2	TRBJ1-2
TGTGCCAGCAGTTTGGGACAGAATTATGGCTACACCTTC	CASSLGQNYGYTF	TRBD1	.	TRBV6-5	TRBJ1-2
TGTGCCAGCATGCAGGGGGCTGGAAACATTCAGTACTTC	CASMQGAGNIQYF	TRBD1	once	TRBV2	TRBJ2-4
TGCGCCAGCAGCTTGGTTCCAGGGGAATCCTACGAGCAGTACTTC	CASSLVPGESYEQYF	.	.	TRBV5-1	TRBJ2-7
TGTGCCAGCAGCCCGACGGGGGGACCAGATACGCAGTATTTT	CASSPTGGPDTQYF	TRBD2	.	TRBV9	TRBJ2-3